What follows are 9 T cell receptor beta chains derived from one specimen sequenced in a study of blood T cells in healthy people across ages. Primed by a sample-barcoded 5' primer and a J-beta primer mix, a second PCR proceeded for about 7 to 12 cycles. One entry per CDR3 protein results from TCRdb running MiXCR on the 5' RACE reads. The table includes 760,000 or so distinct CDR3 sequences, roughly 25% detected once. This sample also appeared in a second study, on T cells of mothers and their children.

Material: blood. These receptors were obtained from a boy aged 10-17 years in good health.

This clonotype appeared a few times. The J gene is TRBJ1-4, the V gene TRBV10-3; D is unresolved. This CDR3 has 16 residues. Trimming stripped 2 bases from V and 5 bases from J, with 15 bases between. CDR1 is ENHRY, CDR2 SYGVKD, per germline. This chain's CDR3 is CAISENKGSENEKLFF. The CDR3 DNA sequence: TGTGCCATCAGTGAGAATAAGGGCTCCGAGAATGAAAAACTGTTTTTT.

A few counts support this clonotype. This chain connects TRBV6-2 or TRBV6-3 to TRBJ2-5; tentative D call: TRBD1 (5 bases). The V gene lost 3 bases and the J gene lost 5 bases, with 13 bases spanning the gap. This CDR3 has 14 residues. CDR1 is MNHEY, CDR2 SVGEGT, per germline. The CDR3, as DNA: TGTGCCAGCAGTTATCCAGGGCGATGGGAGACCCAGTACTTC. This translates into CASSYPGRWETQYF.

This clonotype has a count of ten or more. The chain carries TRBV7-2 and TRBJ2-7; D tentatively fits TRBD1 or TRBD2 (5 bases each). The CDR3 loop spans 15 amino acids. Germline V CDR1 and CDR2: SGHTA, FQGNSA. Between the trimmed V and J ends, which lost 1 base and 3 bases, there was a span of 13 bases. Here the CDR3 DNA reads TGTGCCAGCAGCTTAGTCGGGACCCCGAGCTACGAGCAGTACTTC. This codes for CASSLVGTPSYEQYF.

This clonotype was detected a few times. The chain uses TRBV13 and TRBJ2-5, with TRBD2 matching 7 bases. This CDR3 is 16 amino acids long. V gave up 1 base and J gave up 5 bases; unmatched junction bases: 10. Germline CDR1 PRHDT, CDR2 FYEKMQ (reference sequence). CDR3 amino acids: CASSLDDYQGGETQYF. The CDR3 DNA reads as TGTGCCAGCAGCTTAGACGACTATCAGGGAGGGGAGACCCAGTACTTC.

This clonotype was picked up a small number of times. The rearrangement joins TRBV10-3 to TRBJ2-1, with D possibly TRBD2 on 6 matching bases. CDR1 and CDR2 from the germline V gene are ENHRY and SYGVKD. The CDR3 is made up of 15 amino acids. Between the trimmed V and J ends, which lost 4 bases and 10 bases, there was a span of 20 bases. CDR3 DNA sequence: TGTGCCATCAGTGGAGGCGGGCGGGGCGAGGGGGAGCAGTTCTTC. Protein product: CAISGGGRGEGEQFF.

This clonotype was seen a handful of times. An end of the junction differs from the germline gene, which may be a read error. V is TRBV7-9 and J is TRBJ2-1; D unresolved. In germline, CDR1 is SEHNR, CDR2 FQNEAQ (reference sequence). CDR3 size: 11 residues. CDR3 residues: CASSLVGYVIF. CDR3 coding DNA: TGTGCCAGCAGCTTAGTAGGCTACGTAATCTTC.

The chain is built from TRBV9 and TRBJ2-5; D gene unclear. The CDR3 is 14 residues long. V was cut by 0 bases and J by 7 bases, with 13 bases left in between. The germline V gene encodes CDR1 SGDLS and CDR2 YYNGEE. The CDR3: CASSVDGTQVTQYF. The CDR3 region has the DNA TGTGCCAGCAGCGTAGATGGAACCCAGGTGACCCAGTACTTC.

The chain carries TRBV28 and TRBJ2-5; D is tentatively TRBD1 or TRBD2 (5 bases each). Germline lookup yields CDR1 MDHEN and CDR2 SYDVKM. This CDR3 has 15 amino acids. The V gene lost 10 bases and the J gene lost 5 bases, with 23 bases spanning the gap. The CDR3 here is CAIVGAGSSLETQYF. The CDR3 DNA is TGTGCCATCGTAGGAGCAGGGAGCAGTTTGGAGACCCAGTACTTC.

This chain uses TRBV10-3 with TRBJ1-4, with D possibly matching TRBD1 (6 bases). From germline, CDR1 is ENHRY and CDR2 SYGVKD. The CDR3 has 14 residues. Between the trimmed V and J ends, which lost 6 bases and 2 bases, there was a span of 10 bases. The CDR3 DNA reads TGTGCCATCAGAGAGCAGGGGACTAATGAAAAACTGTTTTTT. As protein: CAIREQGTNEKLFF.